The present TCR beta chain was sequenced within a study of cytomegalovirus exposure and HLA in healthy donors. The PCR was carried out with 60 Vbeta primers and 13 Jbeta primers. Authors' analysis steps: Counted up in a later analysis, unique TCR beta chains came to some 80 million, with around 11 million shared. The data were produced by immunoSEQ multiplex PCR, yet TCRdb's version contains in-frame clones alone and is incomplete. Clone size and the V and J calls come from that table; the DNA yielded D and trimming. Altogether approximately 110,000 clones are present, roughly 80% being singletons, with the ten largest covering 22%. This CDR3 spans 14 amino acids. The V gene's germline CDR1 is SGHAT and CDR2 FQNNGV. With V trimmed by 5 bases and J by 6 bases, 7 bases remained unmatched. The count of this clone is one.

The receptor was derived from a man aged 25-45 years in good health and CMV-seropositive. The chain recombines TRBV11-2 with TRBJ1-2, with 9 bases matching TRBD1. The sample taken for sequencing was PBMCs. CDR3 DNA sequence: TGTGCCAGCAGCATGGACAGGGGTAGGGATGGCTACACCTTC. It yields the protein CASSMDRGRDGYTF.